The clone carrying this T cell receptor (beta chain) showed up just once. Its matching antigen is unknown. The ends lost 6 bases at V and 8 bases at J; junction bases unmatched: 3. This CDR3 contains 12 residues. Germline CDR1 and CDR2: MNHNS and SASEGT. The sample is drawn from a study of CD8 T cells in ankylosing spondylitis. From the 5' RACE reads, TCRdb called clonotypes with MiXCR, one entry per CDR3 protein. The repertoire holds approximately 400,000 distinct CDR3 sequences, with roughly 25% as singletons. Study results and limitations: According to the report, clones linked to the disease were significantly enriched in matched synovial fluid samples taken from ankylosing spondylitis patients. One TCR beta motif, made up of under ten highly homologous variants, appeared characteristic of ankylosing spondylitis blood.

The chain combines TRBV6-1 with TRBJ1-4; TRBD1 aligns across 7 bases. The source material was blood, either unsorted or a sorted T cell fraction (not recorded which). This receptor was obtained from a male donor with ankylosing spondylitis. For the CDR3, the DNA is TGTGCCAGCAGGACAGGGTTCGAAAAACTGTTTTTT. Protein: CASRTGFEKLFF.